These 22 T cell receptor beta chains share one sample of origin, sequenced in a study of monozygotic twins with inflammatory bowel disease (dated by TCRdb to about 2019). Libraries were prepared through 5' RACE. For sequencing, an Illumina HiSeq 2500 was employed. The reads went through TCRdb reprocessing, and each CDR3 protein sequence gets one entry with no DNA. In this sample's table one finds under 350,000 distinct CDR3 sequences. The leading ten clones occupy approximately 5.4% of the sample. Sequenced sample: blood. Receptors originate from a human donor with ulcerative colitis or Crohn's disease, or a healthy co-twin of an affected twin (not recorded which).

V gene TRBV20-1 combines with J gene TRBJ1-1; TCRdb lists TRBD1, though no DNA is available to test this call. The CDR3 runs 14 residues. The germline CDR1 and CDR2 sequences are DFQATT and SNEGSKA (reference sequence). The CDR3 region is CSAQGPPANTEAFF.

The chain couples TRBV7-9 to TRBJ2-7; the D call of TRBD1 rests on TCRdb alone, since no DNA is present to check it. This CDR3 has 14 amino acids. The germline gives CDR1 SEHNR, CDR2 FQNEAQ (reference sequence). The CDR3 sequence is CASSLPHPPYEQYF.

The rearrangement uses TRBV27 and TRBJ1-5; the TCRdb call, TRBD1, lacks DNA for checking. CDR1 and CDR2 (germline): MNHEY, SMNVEV (reference sequence). The CDR3 runs to 15 residues. The CDR3 loop is CASSFVAGGDQPQHF.

The V and J genes are TRBV27 and TRBJ2-1; TCRdb names TRBD2, which stays unverified in the absence of DNA. CDR1 is MNHEY, CDR2 SMNVEV, per germline (reference sequence). The CDR3 contains 14 residues. CDR3 protein: CASSALTPNNEQFF.

This chain joins TRBV7-2 and TRBJ2-7; without DNA, the TCRdb call of TRBD1 cannot be checked. Germline values: CDR1 SGHTA, CDR2 FQGNSA. This CDR3 spans 11 amino acids. This chain's CDR3 is CASLGHYEQYF.

The chain combines TRBV9 with TRBJ2-2; the D gene TCRdb calls, TRBD2, cannot be checked with no DNA. The CDR3 runs 20 residues. CDR1 is SGDLS, CDR2 YYNGEE, per germline. The CDR3 loop reads CASSVGEGTSGVKNTGELFF.

The chain recombines TRBV24-1 with TRBJ2-5; without DNA, the TCRdb call of TRBD2 cannot be checked. The CDR3 loop spans 15 amino acids. Germline V gene sequence: CDR1 KGHDR, CDR2 SFDVKD. CDR3 amino acids: CATSDSTSAVRTQYF.

J is TRBJ1-6 and V is TRBV7-2. Germline assignment: CDR1 SGHTA and CDR2 FQGNSA. This CDR3 is 14 amino acids long. CDR3 protein: CASSLGVYNSPLHF.

The J gene is TRBJ2-1, the V gene TRBV7-2; TCRdb outputs TRBD2, but without DNA this stays unchecked. This CDR3 is 17 amino acids long. Germline assignment: CDR1 SGHTA and CDR2 FQGNSA. CDR3 sequence: CASSLARLAGGYNEQFF.

J is TRBJ2-6 and V is TRBV5-1. The germline V gene encodes CDR1 SGHRS and CDR2 YFSETQ. The CDR3 is made up of 16 amino acids. The CDR3 here is CASSNTAVSGANVLTF. Together with reference TRBV5-1 and TRBJ2-6, the CDR3 gives the full variable domain: KAGVTQTPRYLIKTRGQQVTLSCSPISGHRSVSWYQQTPGQGLQFLFEYFSETQRNKGNFPGRFSGRQFSNSRSEMNVSTLELGDSALYLCASSNTAVSGANVLTFGAGSRLTVL.

The chain couples TRBV5-4 to TRBJ1-1; the D call from TCRdb, TRBD1, cannot be confirmed without DNA. The CDR3 runs to 16 residues. CDR1 and CDR2 (germline): SGHNT, YYREEE (reference sequence). The CDR3: CASSAPLQGAGTEAFF.

The V gene is TRBV12-3 or TRBV12-4, the J gene TRBJ1-2; TCRdb selects TRBD1, and the lack of DNA leaves this call unchecked. This CDR3 has 15 residues. The CDR3 region is CASSFPARAEYGYTF.

V usage is TRBV18 and J usage is TRBJ1-1. The CDR3 has 13 residues. Per the germline V gene, CDR1 is KGHSH and CDR2 is LQKENI. The CDR3 sequence: CASSPVMNTEAFF.

The CDR3 is CSATTEFRPNYGYTF. J is TRBJ1-2 and V is TRBV20-1. This CDR3 has 15 amino acids. The V gene's germline CDR1 is DFQATT and CDR2 SNEGSKA (reference sequence).

The CDR3 protein is CARSLGLAKGEQYF. The V and J genes are TRBV7-9 and TRBJ2-7; TCRdb returns TRBD2, unconfirmable since there is no DNA. The CDR3 is 14 residues long. Per the germline V gene, CDR1 is SEHNR and CDR2 is FQNEAQ (reference sequence).

The chain couples TRBV24-1 to TRBJ2-2; TCRdb's assignment of TRBD1 cannot be checked, as there is no DNA. CDR1 is KGHDR and CDR2 is SFDVKD in the germline V gene. CDR3 length: 18 amino acids. The CDR3 protein is CATSEPGTGRVNTGELFF.

V and J are TRBV6-6 and TRBJ1-2. CDR1 is MNHNY and CDR2 is SVGAGI in the germline V gene (reference sequence). The CDR3 has 12 residues. CDR3 residues: CASSPTFYGYTF.

This chain uses TRBV27 with TRBJ1-2. Germline V gene lookup returns CDR1 MNHEY and CDR2 SMNVEV (reference sequence). The CDR3 contains 14 residues. This chain's CDR3 is CASSYRSAGYGYTF.

This sequence joins TRBV7-9 and TRBJ2-5; TCRdb designates TRBD1, a call that cannot be tested without DNA. Germline loops: CDR1 SEHNR, CDR2 FQNEAQ (reference sequence). The CDR3 covers 14 residues. CDR3 sequence: CATNTRGSQETQYF.

This chain connects TRBV6-2 or TRBV6-3 to TRBJ1-1; TCRdb reports TRBD1, a call that lacks DNA to check it against. The length of the CDR3 is 14 residues. Germline V lookup: CDR1 MNHEY, CDR2 SVGEGT. The CDR3 protein is CASSGGLGDTEAFF.

The V and J genes are TRBV7-2 and TRBJ2-5; absent DNA, TCRdb's TRBD1 call cannot be checked. The CDR3 has 15 amino acids. Germline CDR1 is SGHTA and CDR2 is FQGNSA. This CDR3 is CASSLVGWGAETQYF.

V gene TRBV5-5 combines with J gene TRBJ2-7; TCRdb's D call of TRBD2 is untestable without DNA. Germline V gives CDR1 SGHKS, CDR2 YYEKEE (reference sequence). The length of the CDR3 is 13 residues. The CDR3 protein is CASSTPPTYEQYF. The complete variable domain, with remaining parts taken from reference TRBV5-5 and TRBJ2-7, reads DAGVTQSPTHLIKTRGQQVTLRCSPISGHKSVSWYQQVLGQGPQFIFQYYEKEERGRGNFPDRFSARQFPNYSSELNVNALLLGDSALYLCASSTPPTYEQYFGPGTRLTVT.